These T cell receptor beta chains were read from a single sample in a study of response to subunit inactivated influenza vaccine. TCRdb redid the calling of the RT-PCR reads with MiXCR, one entry per CDR3 protein. The profile shows 750,000 to 850,000 distinct CDR3 sequences, roughly 18% of them singletons. Sequenced here: PBMCs from blood, sampled roughly 5 days after vaccination. The receptors were gathered from a man aged 45-65 years who received an inactivated influenza vaccine. Both conserved end residues are part of each CDR3. D genes are given only for firm matches. Only some rows state a clone size, as once, few, many or a class for expanded clones.

TRBV24-1	NA	NA	TRBJ2-3	TGTGCCACCAGTGAGGTTGAGGGACTCCCGCAGTATTTT	CATSEVEGLPQYF
TRBV12-3/TRBV12-4	TRBD2	NA	TRBJ2-1	TGTGCCAGCAGTTTGGGACTAGCGGGACGGGCCTACAATGAGCAGTTCTTC	CASSLGLAGRAYNEQFF
TRBV5-1	TRBD2	NA	TRBJ2-3	TGCGCCAGCAGTCCAGCGGGGGCGGATCCAGATACGCAGTATTTT	CASSPAGADPDTQYF
TRBV5-1	TRBD1	few	TRBJ2-7	TGCGCCAGCAGCCGCCCACAGGGGGTTCACTCCTACGAGCAGTACTTC	CASSRPQGVHSYEQYF
TRBV20-1	TRBD1	NA	TRBJ1-6	TGCAGTGCGTCAGGGGGCGTGAATTCACCCCTCCACTTT	CSASGGVNSPLHF
TRBV29-1	NA	many	TRBJ2-5	TGCAGCGTTGAAGATCCCCGGGAGAGTACCCGTGAGACCCAGTACTTC	CSVEDPRESTRETQYF
TRBV3-1	NA	NA	TRBJ2-1	TGTGCCAGCAGCCAACTTCGCCATGAGCAGTTCTTC	CASSQLRHEQFF
TRBV28	NA	few	TRBJ2-1	TGTGCCAGCAGTGTCTCCCAGGGGTACAATGAGCAGTTCTTC	CASSVSQGYNEQFF
TRBV5-1	TRBD2	many	TRBJ2-1	TGCGCCAGCAGCTGGACTAGCGGAAACAATGAGCAGTTCTTC	CASSWTSGNNEQFF
TRBV18	NA	NA	TRBJ1-2	TGTGCCAGCTTACCTCCCGGTACCAACTATGGCTACACCTTC	CASLPPGTNYGYTF
TRBV7-9	TRBD2	NA	TRBJ2-2	TGTGCCAGCAGCTTTGGGAGGGCCGGGGAGCTGTTTTTT	CASSFGRAGELFF
TRBV7-9	TRBD2	NA	TRBJ2-7	TGTGCCAGCACACGGGAGGGCGAGCAGTACTTC	CASTREGEQYF